The present T cell receptor (beta chain) was sequenced within a study of cytomegalovirus exposure and HLA in healthy donors. Sequenced by immunoSEQ multiplex PCR; TCRdb stores in-frame clones only, minus some. Altogether around 63,000 clones are present, around 92% being singletons, with the ten largest covering 0.95% to 1.5%. Of note for this clone: The antigen remains undetermined.

The CDR3 spans 16 residues. Germline V gene data show CDR1 as ENHRY and CDR2 as SYGVKD. With 4 bases clipped from V and 4 bases from J, the junction kept 10 bases outside the gene matches. Study conclusions and caveats: Cytomegalovirus status, reportedly, was diagnosed with high specificity and sensitivity by the classifier.

This chain links TRBV10-3 with TRBJ1-2, with 9 bases aligning to TRBD1. This TCR was recovered from a young woman in good health and CMV-seronegative. Specimen: PBMCs. Here the CDR3 reads CAISGTYRGPGYGYTF. As DNA, the CDR3 is TGTGCCATCAGTGGGACTTACAGGGGGCCGGGCTATGGCTACACCTTC.